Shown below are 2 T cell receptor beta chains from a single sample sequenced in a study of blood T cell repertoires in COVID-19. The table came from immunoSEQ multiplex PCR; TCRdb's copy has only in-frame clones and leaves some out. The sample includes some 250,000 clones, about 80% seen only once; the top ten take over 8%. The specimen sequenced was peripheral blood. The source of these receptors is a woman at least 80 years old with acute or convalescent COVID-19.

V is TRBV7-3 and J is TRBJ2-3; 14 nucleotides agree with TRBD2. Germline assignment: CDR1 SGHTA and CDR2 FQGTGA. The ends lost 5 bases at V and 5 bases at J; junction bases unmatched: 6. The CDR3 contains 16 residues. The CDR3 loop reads CASSARLAGGQDTQYF. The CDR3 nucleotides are TGTGCCAGCAGCGCCCGACTAGCGGGGGGGCAAGATACGCAGTATTTT.

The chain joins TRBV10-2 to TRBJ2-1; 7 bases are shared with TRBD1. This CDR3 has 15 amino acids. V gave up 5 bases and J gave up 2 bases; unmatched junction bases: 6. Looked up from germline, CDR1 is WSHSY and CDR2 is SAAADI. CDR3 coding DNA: TGCGCCAGCAGTAAAAACAGGGGAACCTACAATGAGCAGTTCTTC. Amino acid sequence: CASSKNRGTYNEQFF.